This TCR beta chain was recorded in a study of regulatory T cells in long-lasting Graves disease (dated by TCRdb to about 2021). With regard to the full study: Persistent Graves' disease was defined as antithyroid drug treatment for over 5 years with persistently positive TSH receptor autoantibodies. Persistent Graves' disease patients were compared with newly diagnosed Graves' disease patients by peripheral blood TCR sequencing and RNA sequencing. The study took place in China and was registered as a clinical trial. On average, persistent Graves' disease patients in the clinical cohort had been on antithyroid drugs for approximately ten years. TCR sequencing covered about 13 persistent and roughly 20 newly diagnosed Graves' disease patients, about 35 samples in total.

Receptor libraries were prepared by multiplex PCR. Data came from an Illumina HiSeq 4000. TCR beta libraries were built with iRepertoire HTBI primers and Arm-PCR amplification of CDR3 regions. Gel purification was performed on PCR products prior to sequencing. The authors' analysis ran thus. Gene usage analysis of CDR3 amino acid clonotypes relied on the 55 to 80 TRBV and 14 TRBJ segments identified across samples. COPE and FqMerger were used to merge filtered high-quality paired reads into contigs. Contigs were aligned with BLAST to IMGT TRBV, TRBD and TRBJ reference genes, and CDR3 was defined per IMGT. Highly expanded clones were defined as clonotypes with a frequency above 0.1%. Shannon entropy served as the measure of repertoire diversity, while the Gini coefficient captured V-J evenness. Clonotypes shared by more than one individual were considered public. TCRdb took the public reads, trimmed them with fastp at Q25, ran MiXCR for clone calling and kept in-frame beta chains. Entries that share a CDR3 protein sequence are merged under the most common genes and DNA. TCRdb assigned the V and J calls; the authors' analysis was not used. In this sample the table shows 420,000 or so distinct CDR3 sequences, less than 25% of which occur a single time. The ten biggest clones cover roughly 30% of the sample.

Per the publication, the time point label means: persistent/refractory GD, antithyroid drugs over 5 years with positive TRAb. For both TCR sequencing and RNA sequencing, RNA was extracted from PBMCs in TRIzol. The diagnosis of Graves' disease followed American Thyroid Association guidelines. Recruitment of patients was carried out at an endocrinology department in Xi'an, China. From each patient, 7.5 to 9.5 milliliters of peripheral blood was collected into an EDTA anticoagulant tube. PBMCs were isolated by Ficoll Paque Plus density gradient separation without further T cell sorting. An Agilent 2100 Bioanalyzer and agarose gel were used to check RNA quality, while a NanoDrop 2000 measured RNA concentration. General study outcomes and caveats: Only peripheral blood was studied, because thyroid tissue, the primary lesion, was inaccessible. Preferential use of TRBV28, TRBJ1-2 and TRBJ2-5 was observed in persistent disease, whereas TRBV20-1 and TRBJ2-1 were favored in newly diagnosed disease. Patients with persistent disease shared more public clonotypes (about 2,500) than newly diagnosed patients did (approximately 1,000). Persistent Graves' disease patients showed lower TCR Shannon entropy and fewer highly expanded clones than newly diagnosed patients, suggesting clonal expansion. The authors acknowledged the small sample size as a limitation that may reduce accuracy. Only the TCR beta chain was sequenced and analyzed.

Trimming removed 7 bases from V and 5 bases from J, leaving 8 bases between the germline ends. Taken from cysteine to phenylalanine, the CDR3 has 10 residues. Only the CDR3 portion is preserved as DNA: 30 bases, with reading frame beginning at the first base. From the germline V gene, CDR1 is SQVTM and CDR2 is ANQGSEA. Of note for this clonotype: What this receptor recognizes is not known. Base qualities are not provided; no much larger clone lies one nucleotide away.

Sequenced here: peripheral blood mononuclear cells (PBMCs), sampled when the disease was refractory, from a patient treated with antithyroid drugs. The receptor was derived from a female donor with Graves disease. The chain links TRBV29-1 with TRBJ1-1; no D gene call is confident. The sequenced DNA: TGCAGCGCCTCTATTACTGAAGCTTTCTTT. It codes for CSASITEAFF.